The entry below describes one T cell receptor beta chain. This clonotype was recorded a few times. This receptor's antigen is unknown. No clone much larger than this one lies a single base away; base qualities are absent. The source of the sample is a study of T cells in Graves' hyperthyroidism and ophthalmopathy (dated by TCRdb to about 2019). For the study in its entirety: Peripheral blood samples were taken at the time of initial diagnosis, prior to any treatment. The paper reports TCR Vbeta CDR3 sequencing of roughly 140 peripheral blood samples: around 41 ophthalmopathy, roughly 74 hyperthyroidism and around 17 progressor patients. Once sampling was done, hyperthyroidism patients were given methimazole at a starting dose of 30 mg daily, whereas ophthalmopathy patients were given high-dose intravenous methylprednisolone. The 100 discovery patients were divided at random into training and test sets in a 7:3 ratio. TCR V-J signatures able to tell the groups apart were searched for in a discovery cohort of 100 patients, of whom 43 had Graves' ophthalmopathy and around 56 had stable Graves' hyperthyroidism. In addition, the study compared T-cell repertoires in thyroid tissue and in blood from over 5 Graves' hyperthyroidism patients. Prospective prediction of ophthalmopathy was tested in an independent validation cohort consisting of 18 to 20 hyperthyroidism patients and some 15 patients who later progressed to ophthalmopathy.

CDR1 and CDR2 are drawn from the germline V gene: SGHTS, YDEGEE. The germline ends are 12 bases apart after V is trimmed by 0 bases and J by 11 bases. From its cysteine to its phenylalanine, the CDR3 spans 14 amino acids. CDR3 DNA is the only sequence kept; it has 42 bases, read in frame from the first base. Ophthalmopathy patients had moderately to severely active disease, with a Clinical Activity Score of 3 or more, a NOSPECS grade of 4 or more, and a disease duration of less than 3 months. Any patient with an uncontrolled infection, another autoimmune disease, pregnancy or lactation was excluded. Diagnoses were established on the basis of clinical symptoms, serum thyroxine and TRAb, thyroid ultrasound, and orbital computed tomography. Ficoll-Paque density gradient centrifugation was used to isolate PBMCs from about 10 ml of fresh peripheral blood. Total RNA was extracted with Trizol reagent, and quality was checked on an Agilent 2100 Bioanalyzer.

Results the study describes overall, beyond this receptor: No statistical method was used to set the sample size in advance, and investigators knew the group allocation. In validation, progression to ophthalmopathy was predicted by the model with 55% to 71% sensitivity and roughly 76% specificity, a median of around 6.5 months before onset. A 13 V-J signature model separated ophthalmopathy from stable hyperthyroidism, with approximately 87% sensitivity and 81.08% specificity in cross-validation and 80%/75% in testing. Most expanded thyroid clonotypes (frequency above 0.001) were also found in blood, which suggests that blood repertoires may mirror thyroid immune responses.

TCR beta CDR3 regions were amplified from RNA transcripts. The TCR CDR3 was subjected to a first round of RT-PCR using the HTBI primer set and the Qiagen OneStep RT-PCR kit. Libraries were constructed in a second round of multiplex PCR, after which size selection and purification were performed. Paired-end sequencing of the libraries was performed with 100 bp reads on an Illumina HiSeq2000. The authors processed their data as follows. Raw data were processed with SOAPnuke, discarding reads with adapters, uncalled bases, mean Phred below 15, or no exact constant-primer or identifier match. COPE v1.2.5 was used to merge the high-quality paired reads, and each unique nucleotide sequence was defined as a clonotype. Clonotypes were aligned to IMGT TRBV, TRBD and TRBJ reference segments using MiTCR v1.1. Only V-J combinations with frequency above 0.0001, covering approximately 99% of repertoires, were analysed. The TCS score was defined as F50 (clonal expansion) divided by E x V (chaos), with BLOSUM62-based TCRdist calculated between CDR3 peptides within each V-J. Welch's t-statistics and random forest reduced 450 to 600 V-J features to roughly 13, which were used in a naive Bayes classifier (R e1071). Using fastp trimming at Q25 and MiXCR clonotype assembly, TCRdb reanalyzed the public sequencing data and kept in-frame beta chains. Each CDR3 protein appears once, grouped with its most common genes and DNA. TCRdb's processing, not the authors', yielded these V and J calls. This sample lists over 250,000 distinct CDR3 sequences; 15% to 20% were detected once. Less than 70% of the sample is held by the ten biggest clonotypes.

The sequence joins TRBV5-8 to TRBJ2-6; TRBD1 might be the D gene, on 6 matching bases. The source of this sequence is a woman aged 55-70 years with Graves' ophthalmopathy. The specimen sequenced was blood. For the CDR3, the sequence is CASSLAPRTDVLTF. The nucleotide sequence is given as TGTGCCAGCAGCTTGGCGCCAAGGACAGACGTCCTGACTTTC.